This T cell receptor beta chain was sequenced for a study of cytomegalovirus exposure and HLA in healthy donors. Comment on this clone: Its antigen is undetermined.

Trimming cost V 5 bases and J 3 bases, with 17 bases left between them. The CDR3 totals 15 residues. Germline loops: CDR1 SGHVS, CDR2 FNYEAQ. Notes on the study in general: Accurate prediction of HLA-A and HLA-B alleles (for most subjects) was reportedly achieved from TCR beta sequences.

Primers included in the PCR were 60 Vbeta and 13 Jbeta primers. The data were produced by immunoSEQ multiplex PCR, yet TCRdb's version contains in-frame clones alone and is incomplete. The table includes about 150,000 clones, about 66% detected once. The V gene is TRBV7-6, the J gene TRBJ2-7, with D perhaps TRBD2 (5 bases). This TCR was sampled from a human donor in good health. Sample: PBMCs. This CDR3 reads CASSQRPVRGYEQYF. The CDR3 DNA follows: TGTGCCAGCAGCCAGCGACCGGTTCGGGGCTACGAGCAGTACTTC.